This entry features one T cell receptor (beta chain) sequence. The sample is drawn from a study of blood T cell repertoires in COVID-19. Trimming shortened V by 2 bases and J by 7 bases, and 12 bases separated the two germline ends. The CDR3 is 12 residues long. CDR1 is SQVTM, CDR2 ANQGSEA, per germline. Method: immunoSEQ multiplex PCR; TCRdb's copy keeps in-frame clones and lacks some. The top ten hold 16% of the sample, which has 65,000 to 70,000 clones, around 77% seen once. The sequence came from a man between 60 and 75 years old with acute or convalescent COVID-19. Sample: peripheral blood. V and J are TRBV29-1 and TRBJ2-7, with D tentatively TRBD1 (6 bases). The CDR3 region has the DNA TGCAGCGTTGAAACCAGGGGAAGGGAGCAGTACTTC. Its protein product is CSVETRGREQYF.